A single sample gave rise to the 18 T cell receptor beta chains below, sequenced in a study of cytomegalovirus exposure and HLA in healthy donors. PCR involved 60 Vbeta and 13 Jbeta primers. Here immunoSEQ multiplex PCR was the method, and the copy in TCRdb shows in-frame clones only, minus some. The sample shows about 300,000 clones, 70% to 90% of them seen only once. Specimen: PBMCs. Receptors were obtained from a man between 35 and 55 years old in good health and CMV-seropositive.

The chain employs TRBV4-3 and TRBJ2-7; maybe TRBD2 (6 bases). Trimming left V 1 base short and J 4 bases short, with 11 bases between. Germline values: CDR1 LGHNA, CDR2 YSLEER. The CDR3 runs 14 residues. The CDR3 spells CASSQAGVGYEQYF. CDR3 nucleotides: TGCGCCAGCAGCCAAGCGGGAGTGGGTTACGAGCAGTACTTC.

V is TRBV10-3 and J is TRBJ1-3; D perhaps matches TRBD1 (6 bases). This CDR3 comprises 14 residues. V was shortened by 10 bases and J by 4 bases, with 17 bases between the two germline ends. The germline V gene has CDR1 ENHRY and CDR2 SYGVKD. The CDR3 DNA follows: TGTGCCACCGGACAGAGGGGTTCAGGAAACACCATATATTTT. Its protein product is CATGQRGSGNTIYF.

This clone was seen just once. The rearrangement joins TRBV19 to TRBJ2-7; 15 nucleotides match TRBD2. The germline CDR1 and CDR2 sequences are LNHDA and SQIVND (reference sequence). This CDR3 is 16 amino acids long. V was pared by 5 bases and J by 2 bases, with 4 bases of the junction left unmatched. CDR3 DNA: TGTGCCAGTAGTCAGGGACTAGCGGGAGGTCCCTACGAGCAGTACTTC. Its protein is CASSQGLAGGPYEQYF.

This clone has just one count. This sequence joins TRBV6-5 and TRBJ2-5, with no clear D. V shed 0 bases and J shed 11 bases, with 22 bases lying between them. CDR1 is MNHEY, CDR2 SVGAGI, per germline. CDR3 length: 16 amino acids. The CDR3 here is CASSYSKPVFDLEQYF. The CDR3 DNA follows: TGTGCCAGCAGTTACTCTAAACCGGTGTTCGATTTGGAGCAGTACTTC.

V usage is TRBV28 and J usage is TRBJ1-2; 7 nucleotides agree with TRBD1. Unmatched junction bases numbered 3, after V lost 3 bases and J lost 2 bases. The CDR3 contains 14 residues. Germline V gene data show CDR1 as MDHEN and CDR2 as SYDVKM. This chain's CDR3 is CASSFQGQNYGYTF. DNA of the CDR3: TGTGCCAGCAGTTTCCAGGGACAGAACTATGGCTACACCTTC.

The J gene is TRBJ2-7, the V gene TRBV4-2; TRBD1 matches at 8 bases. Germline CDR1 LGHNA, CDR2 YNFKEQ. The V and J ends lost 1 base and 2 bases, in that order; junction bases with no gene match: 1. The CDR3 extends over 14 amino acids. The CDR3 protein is CASSQGDRTYEQYF. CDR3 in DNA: TGTGCCAGCAGCCAAGGGGACAGGACCTACGAGCAGTACTTC.

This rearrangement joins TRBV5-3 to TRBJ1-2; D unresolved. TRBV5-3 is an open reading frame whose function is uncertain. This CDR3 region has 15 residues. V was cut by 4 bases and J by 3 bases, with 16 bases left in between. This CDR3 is CARSPSGTVDYGYTF. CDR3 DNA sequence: TGTGCCAGAAGCCCCTCGGGAACGGTGGACTATGGCTACACCTTC.

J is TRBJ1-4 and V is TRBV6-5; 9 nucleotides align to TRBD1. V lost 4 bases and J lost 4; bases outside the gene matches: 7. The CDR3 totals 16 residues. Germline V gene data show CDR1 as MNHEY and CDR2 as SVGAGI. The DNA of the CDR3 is TGTGCCAGCAGTTCCTTCGGGACAGGGTTTAATGAAAAACTGTTTTTT. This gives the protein CASSSFGTGFNEKLFF.

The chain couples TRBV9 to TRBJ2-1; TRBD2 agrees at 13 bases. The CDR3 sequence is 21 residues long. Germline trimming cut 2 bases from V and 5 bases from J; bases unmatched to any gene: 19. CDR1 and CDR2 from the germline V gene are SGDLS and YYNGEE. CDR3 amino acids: CASSVPLHPWTSGSSDNEQFF. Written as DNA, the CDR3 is TGTGCCAGCAGCGTCCCTTTACACCCGTGGACTAGCGGGAGCTCGGACAATGAGCAGTTCTTC.

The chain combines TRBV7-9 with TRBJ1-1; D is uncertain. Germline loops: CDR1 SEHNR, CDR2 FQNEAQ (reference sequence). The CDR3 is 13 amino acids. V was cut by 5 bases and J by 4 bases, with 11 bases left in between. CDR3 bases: TGTGCCAGCAGCCCGGGGATGAGCACTGAAGCTTTCTTT. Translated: CASSPGMSTEAFF.

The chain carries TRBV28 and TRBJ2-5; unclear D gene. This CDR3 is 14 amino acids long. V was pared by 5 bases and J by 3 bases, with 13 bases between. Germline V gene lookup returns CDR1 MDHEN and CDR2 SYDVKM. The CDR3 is CASSRLQEKETQYF. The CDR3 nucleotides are TGTGCCAGCAGTCGCCTCCAGGAAAAAGAGACCCAGTACTTC.

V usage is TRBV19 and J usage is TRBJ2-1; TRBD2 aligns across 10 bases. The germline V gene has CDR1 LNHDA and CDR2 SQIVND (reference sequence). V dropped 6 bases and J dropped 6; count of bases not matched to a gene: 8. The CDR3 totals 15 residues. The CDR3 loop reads CASRGPSGSGNEQFF. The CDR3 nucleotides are TGTGCCAGTAGGGGACCTAGCGGGAGTGGCAATGAGCAGTTCTTC. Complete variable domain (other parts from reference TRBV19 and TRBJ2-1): DGGITQSPKYLFRKEGQNVTLSCEQNLNHDAMYWYRQDPGQGLRLIYYSQIVNDFQKGDIAEGYSVSREKKESFPLTVTSAQKNPTAFYLCASRGPSGSGNEQFFGPGTRLTVL.

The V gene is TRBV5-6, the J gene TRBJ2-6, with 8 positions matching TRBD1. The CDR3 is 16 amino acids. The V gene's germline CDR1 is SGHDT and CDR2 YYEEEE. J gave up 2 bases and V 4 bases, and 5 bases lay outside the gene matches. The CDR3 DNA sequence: TGTGCCAGCAGCCTACCACAGGGGGCTGGGGCCAACGTCCTGACTTTC. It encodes CASSLPQGAGANVLTF. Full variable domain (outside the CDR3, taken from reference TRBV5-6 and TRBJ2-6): DAGVTQSPTHLIKTRGQQVTLRCSPKSGHDTVSWYQQALGQGPQFIFQYYEEEERQRGNFPDRFSGHQFPNYSSELNVNALLLGDSALYLCASSLPQGAGANVLTFGAGSRLTVL.

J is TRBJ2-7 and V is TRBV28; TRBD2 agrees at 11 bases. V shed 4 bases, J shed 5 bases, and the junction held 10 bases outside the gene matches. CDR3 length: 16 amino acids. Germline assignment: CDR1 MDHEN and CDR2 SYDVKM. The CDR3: CASSSPRLAGTHEQYF. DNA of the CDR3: TGTGCCAGCAGTTCCCCTCGACTAGCGGGAACCCACGAGCAGTACTTC.

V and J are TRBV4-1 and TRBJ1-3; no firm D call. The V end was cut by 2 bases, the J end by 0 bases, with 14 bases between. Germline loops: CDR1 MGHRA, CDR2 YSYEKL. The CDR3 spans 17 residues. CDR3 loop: CASSQQFVPDSGNTIYF. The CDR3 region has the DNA TGCGCCAGCAGCCAACAATTCGTTCCAGACTCTGGAAACACCATATATTTT.

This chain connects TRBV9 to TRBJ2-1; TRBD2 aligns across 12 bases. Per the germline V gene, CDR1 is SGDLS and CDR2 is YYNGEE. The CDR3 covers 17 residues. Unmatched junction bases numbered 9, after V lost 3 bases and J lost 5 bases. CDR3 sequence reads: CASSALTSGSAHNEQFF. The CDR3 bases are TGTGCCAGCAGCGCCCTGACTAGCGGGAGCGCCCACAATGAGCAGTTCTTC.

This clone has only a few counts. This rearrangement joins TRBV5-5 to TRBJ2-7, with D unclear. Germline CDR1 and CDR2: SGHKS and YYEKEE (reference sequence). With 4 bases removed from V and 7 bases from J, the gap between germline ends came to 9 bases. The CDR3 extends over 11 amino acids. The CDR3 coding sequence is TGTGCCAGCAGCCCTTCGTTGGAGCAGTACTTC. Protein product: CASSPSLEQYF.

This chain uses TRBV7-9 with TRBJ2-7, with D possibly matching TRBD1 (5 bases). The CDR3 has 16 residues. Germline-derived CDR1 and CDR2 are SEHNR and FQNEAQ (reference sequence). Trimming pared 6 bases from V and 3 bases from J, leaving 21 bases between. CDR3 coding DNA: TGTGCCAGCAGTCCCACGGACACTCAAAAGGTCTACGAGCAGTACTTC. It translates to CASSPTDTQKVYEQYF.